This T cell receptor (beta chain) was captured by sequencing in a study of T cells after posttransplantation cyclophosphamide. The study's findings and limits: TRB clonality was highly associated with recipient CMV seropositivity and reactivation. Tissue-infiltrating T cells from skin or gut overlapped little with blood T cells.

The CDR3 spans 16 residues. Trimming removed 2 bases at V and 2 bases at J, with 16 bases between. Germline lookup yields CDR1 KGHSH and CDR2 LQKENI. Only in-frame clones appear in the TCRdb table, and some are missing; sequencing was by immunoSEQ multiplex PCR. The table records more than 9,500 clones, approximately 82% of them present only once. Control samples came 1 year after myeloablative marrow transplants with methotrexate plus calcineurin inhibitor. About this clone itself: Its specificity is not known.

The source material was PBMCs, sampled around 350 days after allogeneic stem cell transplant with calcineurin inhibitor and methotrexate. The rearrangement uses TRBV18 and TRBJ2-7; D not resolved. This TCR was sampled from a male patient aged 30 to 39 who received an allogeneic stem cell transplant from an unrelated donor, was CMV-positive, and had acute GVHD only. Some T cells could come from the graft donor. CDR3 sequence (DNA): TGTGCCAGCTCACCAAGGCGTCAGGTTTCCACCTACGAGCAGTACTTC. Residues: CASSPRRQVSTYEQYF.